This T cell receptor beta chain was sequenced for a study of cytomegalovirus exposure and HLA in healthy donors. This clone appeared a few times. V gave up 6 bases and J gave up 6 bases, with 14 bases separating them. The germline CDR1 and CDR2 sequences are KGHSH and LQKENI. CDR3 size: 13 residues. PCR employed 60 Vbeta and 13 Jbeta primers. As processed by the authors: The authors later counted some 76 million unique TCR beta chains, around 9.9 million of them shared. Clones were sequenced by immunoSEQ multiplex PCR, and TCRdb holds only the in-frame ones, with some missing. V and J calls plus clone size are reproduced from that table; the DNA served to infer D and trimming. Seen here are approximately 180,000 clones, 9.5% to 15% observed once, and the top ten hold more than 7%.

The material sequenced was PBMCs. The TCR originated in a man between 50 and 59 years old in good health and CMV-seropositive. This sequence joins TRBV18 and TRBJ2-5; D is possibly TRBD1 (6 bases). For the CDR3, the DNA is TGTGCCAGCTCTTGGGACACTGAAAAGACCCAGTACTTC. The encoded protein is CASSWDTEKTQYF. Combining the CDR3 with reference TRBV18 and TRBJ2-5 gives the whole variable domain NAGVMQNPRHLVRRRGQEARLRCSPMKGHSHVYWYRQLPEEGLKFMVYLQKENIIDESGMPKERFSAEFPKEGPSILRIQQVVRGDSAAYFCASSWDTEKTQYFGPGTRLLVL.